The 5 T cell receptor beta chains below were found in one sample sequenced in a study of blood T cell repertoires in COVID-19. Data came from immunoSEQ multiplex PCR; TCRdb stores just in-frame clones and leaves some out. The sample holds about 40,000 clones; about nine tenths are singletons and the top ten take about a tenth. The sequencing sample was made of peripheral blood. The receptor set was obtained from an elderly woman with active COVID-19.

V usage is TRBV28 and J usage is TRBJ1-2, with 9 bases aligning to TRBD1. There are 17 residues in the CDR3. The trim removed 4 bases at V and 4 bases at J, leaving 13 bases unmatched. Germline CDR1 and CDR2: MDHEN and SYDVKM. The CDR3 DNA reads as TGTGCCAGCAGTTCATCGGGACAGGGCGTATCCGCCTATGGCTACACCTTC. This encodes CASSSSGQGVSAYGYTF.

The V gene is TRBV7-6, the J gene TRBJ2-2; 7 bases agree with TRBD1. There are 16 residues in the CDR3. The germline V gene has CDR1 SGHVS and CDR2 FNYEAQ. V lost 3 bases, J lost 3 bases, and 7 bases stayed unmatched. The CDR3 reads CASSLTDRADTGELFF. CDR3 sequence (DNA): TGTGCCAGCAGCTTGACCGACAGGGCAGACACCGGGGAGCTGTTTTTT.

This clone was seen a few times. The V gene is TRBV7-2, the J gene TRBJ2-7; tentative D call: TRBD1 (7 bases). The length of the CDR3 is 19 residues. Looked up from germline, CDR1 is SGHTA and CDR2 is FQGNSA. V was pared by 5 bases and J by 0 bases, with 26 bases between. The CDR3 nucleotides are TGTGCCAGCAGCCTAGGGTTTTCAGTTGCGGGACAGAGCTCCTACGAGCAGTACTTC. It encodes CASSLGFSVAGQSSYEQYF.

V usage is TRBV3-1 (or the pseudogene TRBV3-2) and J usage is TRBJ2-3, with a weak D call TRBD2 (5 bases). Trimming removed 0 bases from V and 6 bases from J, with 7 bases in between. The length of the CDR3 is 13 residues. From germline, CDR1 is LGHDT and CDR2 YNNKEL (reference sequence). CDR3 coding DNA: TGTGCCAGCAGCCAAGAAGGACTCGATACGCAGTATTTT. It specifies CASSQEGLDTQYF.

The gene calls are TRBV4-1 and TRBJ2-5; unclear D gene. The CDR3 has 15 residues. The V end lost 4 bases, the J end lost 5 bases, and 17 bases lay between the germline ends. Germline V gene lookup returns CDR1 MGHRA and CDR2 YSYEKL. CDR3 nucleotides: TGCGCCAGCAGCCCCCCGGTAAAGGCCGGGGAGACCCAGTACTTC. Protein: CASSPPVKAGETQYF.